These 19 T cell receptor beta chains were all obtained from the same sample, sequenced in a study of Ad26.COV2.S vaccination and SARS-CoV-2 variants. The table came from immunoSEQ multiplex PCR; TCRdb's copy has only in-frame clones and leaves some out. The table lists 300,000 to 400,000 clones, 86% of them singletons, with 1.5% to 2.5% in the top ten. Indicated treatment: roughly 20 received Ad26.COV2.S at low or high dose, single or two shots; 5 received placebo; per-sample allocation not given. The study sampled participants on day 63 after the first vaccine or placebo injection. This specimen consisted of peripheral blood, obtained in a trial of Ad26.COV2.S vaccine versus placebo. The source of these receptors is a person aged 18-65 years who received the Ad26.COV2.S COVID-19 vaccine or a placebo.

The V call is TRBV19, the J call TRBJ1-5; D not certain. Germline CDR1 reads LNHDA; CDR2 reads SQIVND (reference sequence). The CDR3 spans 13 residues. V was clipped by 8 bases and J by 0 bases, with 8 bases between them. CDR3 sequence: CASGEYSNQPQHF. Written as DNA, the CDR3 is TGTGCCAGTGGTGAGTATAGCAATCAGCCCCAGCATTTT.

This sequence joins TRBV5-1 and TRBJ2-3; 11 nucleotides agree with TRBD1. Looked up from germline, CDR1 is SGHRS and CDR2 is YFSETQ. The CDR3 totals 16 residues. The junction had 8 bases not matched to a gene; V was cut back by 5 bases and J by 3 bases. CDR3 sequence: CASSFTGTGGTDTQYF. DNA of the CDR3: TGCGCCAGCAGTTTTACCGGGACAGGGGGGACAGATACGCAGTATTTT.

The V gene is TRBV12-5, the J gene TRBJ2-7, with TRBD1 matching 11 bases. With V trimmed by 1 base and J by 6 bases, 14 bases remained unmatched. This CDR3 has 18 amino acids. Germline V gives CDR1 LGHNT, CDR2 FRNRAP. The CDR3: CASGLGTGGAKAKIEQYF. The CDR3 DNA follows: TGTGCTAGTGGTTTGGGGACAGGGGGCGCTAAGGCCAAAATCGAGCAGTACTTC.

Of note for this clone: Other DNA sequences in this specimen translate into the identical CDR3. V and J are TRBV7-9 and TRBJ2-7; D not certain. The CDR3 consists of 12 residues. The V gene's germline CDR1 is SEHNR and CDR2 FQNEAQ (reference sequence). Between the trimmed V and J ends, which lost 1 base and 4 bases, there was a span of 5 bases. The CDR3: CASSLGVYEQYF. In DNA form, the CDR3 reads TGTGCCAGCAGCTTAGGTGTTTACGAGCAGTACTTC.

This clone was observed once. The rearrangement joins TRBV19 to TRBJ2-2; D is possibly TRBD1 (6 bases). CDR1 and CDR2 (germline): LNHDA, SQIVND (reference sequence). V was shortened by 5 bases and J by 9 bases, with 10 bases between the two germline ends. This CDR3 is built from 12 residues. The CDR3 nucleotides are TGTGCCAGTAGTTTTACAGGGAGGGAGCTGTTTTTT. Translating it yields CASSFTGRELFF.

The V call is TRBV27, the J call TRBJ1-6; D not resolved. This CDR3 region has 12 residues. V was pared by 7 bases and J by 10 bases, with 11 bases between. From germline, CDR1 is MNHEY and CDR2 SMNVEV (reference sequence). The CDR3 is CASKNPGSPLHF. CDR3 nucleotides: TGTGCCAGCAAAAATCCCGGCTCACCCCTCCACTTT.

This rearrangement joins TRBV24-1 to TRBJ2-3; a possible D gene is TRBD2 (5 bases). V dropped 4 bases and J dropped 10 bases, with 20 bases sitting between them. Germline V CDR1 and CDR2: KGHDR, SFDVKD. The CDR3 runs to 15 residues. This CDR3 is CATSDSTDSSGSQYF. The CDR3 DNA reads TGTGCCACCAGTGACTCGACGGACTCCTCCGGGTCGCAGTATTTT.

This chain links TRBV5-6 with TRBJ1-3; D is uncertain. Germline CDR1 and CDR2: SGHDT and YYEEEE. The V gene lost 1 base and the J gene lost 0 bases, with 8 bases spanning the gap. The CDR3 has 15 residues. The CDR3 DNA reads TGTGCCAGCAGCTTGTATAGGAACTCTGGAAACACCATATATTTT. This sequence encodes CASSLYRNSGNTIYF. Full variable domain (outside the CDR3, taken from reference TRBV5-6 and TRBJ1-3): DAGVTQSPTHLIKTRGQQVTLRCSPKSGHDTVSWYQQALGQGPQFIFQYYEEEERQRGNFPDRFSGHQFPNYSSELNVNALLLGDSALYLCASSLYRNSGNTIYFGEGSWLTVV.

The chain links TRBV30 to TRBJ1-4, with TRBD1 identical over 7 bases. The CDR3 is 15 amino acids. In germline, CDR1 is GTSNPN, CDR2 SVGIG (reference sequence). V shed 7 bases and J 3 bases; nucleotides not matched to a gene: 11. DNA for the CDR3: TGTGCCTTGACAGCAAACAGGGGACCTAATGAAAAACTGTTTTTT. Translation gives CALTANRGPNEKLFF.

The chain couples TRBV9 to TRBJ1-1; D remains unclear. The CDR3 has 13 amino acids. Per the germline V gene, CDR1 is SGDLS and CDR2 is YYNGEE. V lost 0 bases and J 6 bases, leaving 9 bases between the germline ends. The CDR3 protein is CASSVEAEAEAFF. The CDR3 region has the DNA TGTGCCAGCAGCGTAGAGGCCGAGGCTGAAGCTTTCTTT.

The rearrangement uses TRBV5-6 and TRBJ1-4; possibly TRBD1 for D (5 bases). The CDR3 consists of 15 residues. Per germline, CDR1 SGHDT and CDR2 YYEEEE. V dropped 1 base and J dropped 5 bases, with 12 bases sitting between them. DNA of the CDR3: TGTGCCAGCAGCTTGCGGGGACTGACGAATGAAAAACTGTTTTTT. Protein product: CASSLRGLTNEKLFF.

This chain joins TRBV6-2 or TRBV6-3 and TRBJ1-5; a possible D gene is TRBD1 (5 bases). Germline loops: CDR1 MNHEY, CDR2 SVGEGT. The CDR3 is 15 amino acids. The V end was cut by 2 bases, the J end by 3 bases, with 11 bases between. The CDR3 DNA reads as TGTGCCAGCAGTTACCGGGACCCTATCAATCAGCCCCAGCATTTT. Translated: CASSYRDPINQPQHF.

The V and J genes are TRBV19 and TRBJ1-5; D gene ambiguous. Germline lookup yields CDR1 LNHDA and CDR2 SQIVND (reference sequence). The ends were cut back, 6 bases at V and 6 bases at J, with 9 bases in the middle. The CDR3 extends over 12 amino acids. The CDR3 loop is CASRFGVQPQHF. CDR3 bases: TGTGCCAGTAGATTCGGGGTTCAGCCCCAGCATTTT. Combining the CDR3 with reference TRBV19 and TRBJ1-5 gives the whole variable domain DGGITQSPKYLFRKEGQNVTLSCEQNLNHDAMYWYRQDPGQGLRLIYYSQIVNDFQKGDIAEGYSVSREKKESFPLTVTSAQKNPTAFYLCASRFGVQPQHFGDGTRLSIL.

This sequence joins TRBV5-6 and TRBJ1-5; tentatively, D is TRBD1 (6 bases). Trimming left V 2 bases short and J 5 bases short, with 26 bases between. Looked up from germline, CDR1 is SGHDT and CDR2 is YYEEEE. The CDR3 extends over 19 amino acids. The CDR3: CASSFGTPTIGPYYQPQHF. As DNA, the CDR3 is TGTGCCAGCAGCTTCGGGACACCTACGATAGGGCCCTACTATCAGCCCCAGCATTTT.

The chain has TRBV6-5 and TRBJ1-5, with D possibly matching TRBD1 (6 bases). V was pared by 6 bases and J by 4 bases, with 13 bases between. Germline V gene data show CDR1 as MNHEY and CDR2 as SVGAGI. The CDR3 is 14 amino acids. CDR3 DNA sequence: TGTGCCAGCAGACGACAGGTTGGGAATCAGCCCCAGCATTTT. This codes for CASRRQVGNQPQHF.

This clone appeared a single time. The V and J genes are TRBV2 and TRBJ2-2; weak D call: TRBD2 (5 bases). Germline V CDR1 and CDR2: SNHLY, FYNNEI. The CDR3 loop spans 15 amino acids. The V end lost 2 bases, the J end lost 6 bases, and 13 bases lay between the germline ends. As DNA, the CDR3 is TGTGCCAGCAGTGAATTGAGGGCATTCGCCGGGGAGCTGTTTTTT. It is translated as CASSELRAFAGELFF.

V gene TRBV7-2 combines with J gene TRBJ2-2, with a tentative D call TRBD1 (5 bases). The V and J ends lost 5 bases and 4 bases respectively, with 11 bases between them. The CDR3 contains 14 residues. Per germline, CDR1 SGHTA and CDR2 FQGNSA. CDR3 sequence reads: CASSHGQITGELFF. The DNA of the CDR3 is TGTGCCAGCAGCCATGGACAAATCACCGGGGAGCTGTTTTTT.

The chain is built from TRBV20-1 and TRBJ1-2; 7 nucleotides match TRBD1. After removal of 3 bases from V and 1 base from J, the junction contained 11 bases not matched to a gene. The germline V gene encodes CDR1 DFQATT and CDR2 SNEGSKA (reference sequence). There are 16 residues in the CDR3. CDR3 sequence: CSASPLNRGLNYGYTF. The CDR3 bases are TGCAGTGCTAGTCCCTTAAACAGGGGCCTTAACTATGGCTACACCTTC.

The V gene is TRBV5-6, the J gene TRBJ1-5, with D unclear. This CDR3 contains 15 residues. CDR1 is SGHDT, CDR2 YYEEEE, per germline. V was pared by 3 bases and J by 5 bases, with 15 bases between. CDR3 residues: CASSSGRRNHQPQHF. DNA of the CDR3: TGTGCCAGCAGCTCAGGTAGGCGGAACCATCAGCCCCAGCATTTT.